Listed below are T cell receptor beta chains from one sample, sequenced in a study of blood T cells in healthy people across ages. TCRdb reprocessed the 5' RACE reads via MiXCR and lists one record per CDR3 protein. The sample carries 1.4 million or so distinct CDR3 sequences, roughly two fifths recorded once. Source material: blood. The receptors derive from a woman aged 18-35 years in good health. The CDR3 runs from the conserved cysteine through the conserved F or W. D genes are given only for firm matches. Size tells how often a clone was seen (once, few, many) or the class of an expanded clone, and some rows leave it out.

j_gene: TRBJ2-1
v_gene: TRBV20-1
abundance: NA
d_gene: TRBD2
CDR3aa: CSAHTSGAHNEQFF
CDR3nt: TGCAGTGCCCACACTAGCGGCGCCCACAATGAGCAGTTCTTC

j_gene: TRBJ2-5
v_gene: TRBV28
abundance: few
d_gene: NA
CDR3aa: CASSVHHSKETQYF
CDR3nt: TGTGCCAGCAGTGTACACCATTCTAAAGAGACCCAGTACTTC

j_gene: TRBJ2-3
v_gene: TRBV10-3
abundance: few
d_gene: TRBD1
CDR3aa: CAISEGTVTDTQYF
CDR3nt: TGTGCCATCAGTGAGGGGACAGTCACAGATACGCAGTATTTT

j_gene: TRBJ2-7
v_gene: TRBV6-5
abundance: NA
d_gene: NA
CDR3aa: CASSYFRGHEQYF
CDR3nt: TGTGCCAGCAGTTACTTCAGAGGTCACGAGCAGTACTTC

j_gene: TRBJ1-2
v_gene: TRBV4-1
abundance: NA
d_gene: TRBD1
CDR3aa: CASSQEQGASYGYTF
CDR3nt: TGCGCCAGCAGCCAAGAGCAGGGGGCGAGCTATGGCTACACCTTC

j_gene: TRBJ2-4
v_gene: TRBV29-1
abundance: NA
d_gene: NA
CDR3aa: CSVRQEQAQYF
CDR3nt: TGCAGCGTTCGGCAGGAACAGGCGCAGTACTTC

j_gene: TRBJ1-2
v_gene: TRBV14
abundance: NA
d_gene: NA
CDR3aa: CASSHEVYGYTF
CDR3nt: TGTGCCAGCAGCCATGAGGTCTATGGCTACACCTTC

j_gene: TRBJ2-3
v_gene: TRBV9
abundance: NA
d_gene: TRBD2
CDR3aa: CASSVTSGGRGTQYF
CDR3nt: TGTGCCAGCAGCGTTACTAGCGGGGGAAGAGGTACGCAGTATTTT

j_gene: TRBJ1-1
v_gene: TRBV27
abundance: NA
d_gene: NA
CDR3aa: CASSLAQPRYTEAFF
CDR3nt: TGTGCCAGCAGTTTAGCCCAGCCCCGATACACTGAAGCTTTCTTT

j_gene: TRBJ2-7
v_gene: TRBV14
abundance: NA
d_gene: NA
CDR3aa: CASSPPVGGPYEQYF
CDR3nt: TGTGCCAGCAGTCCCCCGGTGGGGGGCCCCTACGAGCAGTACTTC

j_gene: TRBJ2-3
v_gene: TRBV10-3
abundance: NA
d_gene: NA
CDR3aa: CAISGDRTDTQYF
CDR3nt: TGTGCCATCAGTGGGGACCGCACAGATACGCAGTATTTT

j_gene: TRBJ2-5
v_gene: TRBV4-3
abundance: NA
d_gene: NA
CDR3aa: CASSQAPRGQGGETQYF
CDR3nt: TGCGCCAGCAGCCAAGCCCCTCGGGGGCAGGGTGGAGAGACCCAGTACTTC

j_gene: TRBJ2-5
v_gene: TRBV3-1
abundance: NA
d_gene: TRBD1
CDR3aa: CASSTGTGRIWVQYF
CDR3nt: TGTGCCAGCAGTACTGGGACAGGGCGTATTTGGGTGCAGTACTTC

j_gene: TRBJ2-1
v_gene: TRBV9
abundance: NA
d_gene: NA
CDR3aa: CASGGGEQFF
CDR3nt: TGTGCCAGCGGTGGTGGTGAGCAGTTCTTC

j_gene: TRBJ2-7
v_gene: TRBV27
abundance: NA
d_gene: NA
CDR3aa: CATNYEQYF
CDR3nt: TGTGCCACTAACTACGAGCAGTACTTC

j_gene: TRBJ2-3
v_gene: TRBV29-1
abundance: NA
d_gene: TRBD2
CDR3aa: CSGLGLAGLGTDTQYF
CDR3nt: TGCAGCGGCCTAGGGCTAGCGGGGTTGGGCACAGATACGCAGTATTTT

j_gene: TRBJ1-1
v_gene: TRBV25-1
abundance: NA
d_gene: NA
CDR3aa: CASSAQGSLNTEAFF
CDR3nt: TGTGCTAGCAGTGCACAGGGCTCCCTAAACACTGAAGCTTTCTTT

j_gene: TRBJ2-3
v_gene: TRBV7-2
abundance: NA
d_gene: NA
CDR3aa: CASSVGGIGTDTQYF
CDR3nt: TGTGCCAGCAGCGTCGGAGGGATAGGCACAGATACGCAGTATTTT

j_gene: TRBJ2-5
v_gene: TRBV14
abundance: NA
d_gene: NA
CDR3aa: CATGQSSETQYF
CDR3nt: TGTGCCACCGGACAGTCATCCGAGACCCAGTACTTC

j_gene: TRBJ1-2
v_gene: TRBV5-1
abundance: NA
d_gene: NA
CDR3aa: CASSVVVNYGYTF
CDR3nt: TGCGCCAGCAGCGTGGTAGTGAACTATGGCTACACCTTC

j_gene: TRBJ2-5
v_gene: TRBV10-3
abundance: few
d_gene: TRBD2
CDR3aa: CAISGTSGIETQYF
CDR3nt: TGTGCCATCAGCGGGACTAGCGGGATCGAGACCCAGTACTTC

j_gene: TRBJ2-3
v_gene: TRBV7-3
abundance: NA
d_gene: NA
CDR3aa: CAISRGAIDTQYF
CDR3nt: TGTGCCATCAGCCGAGGGGCTATAGATACGCAGTATTTT

j_gene: TRBJ1-1
v_gene: TRBV10-3
abundance: few
d_gene: TRBD1
CDR3aa: CAISKTGAGDTEAFF
CDR3nt: TGTGCCATCAGTAAGACAGGGGCCGGGGACACTGAAGCTTTCTTT

j_gene: TRBJ1-1
v_gene: TRBV5-1
abundance: few
d_gene: NA
CDR3aa: CASSRDGLTMNTEAFF
CDR3nt: TGCGCCAGCAGCCGAGACGGGCTAACCATGAACACTGAAGCTTTCTTT

j_gene: TRBJ2-3
v_gene: TRBV7-2
abundance: NA
d_gene: TRBD2
CDR3aa: CASSLAIGLAGGLDTQYF
CDR3nt: TGTGCCAGCAGCTTAGCGATAGGACTAGCGGGAGGATTAGATACGCAGTATTTT

j_gene: TRBJ2-7
v_gene: TRBV11-2
abundance: NA
d_gene: NA
CDR3aa: CASSGSRTKGSYEQYF
CDR3nt: TGTGCCAGCAGCGGAAGTAGGACTAAGGGTTCCTACGAGCAGTACTTC

j_gene: TRBJ2-1
v_gene: TRBV29-1
abundance: NA
d_gene: TRBD2
CDR3aa: CSVEGRLAPNEQFF
CDR3nt: TGCAGCGTTGAAGGCCGACTAGCTCCGAATGAGCAGTTCTTC

j_gene: TRBJ2-3
v_gene: TRBV4-3
abundance: NA
d_gene: NA
CDR3aa: CASSQGGLLLTDTQYF
CDR3nt: TGCGCCAGCAGCCAAGGGGGACTCCTCTTAACAGATACGCAGTATTTT

j_gene: TRBJ1-2
v_gene: TRBV29-1
abundance: few
d_gene: TRBD1
CDR3aa: CSVGRGQRPSAGYTF
CDR3nt: TGCAGCGTGGGTAGGGGACAGAGACCTTCCGCTGGCTACACCTTC

j_gene: TRBJ2-4
v_gene: TRBV7-2
abundance: few
d_gene: TRBD2
CDR3aa: CASSLVPASGPAPKNIQYF
CDR3nt: TGTGCCAGCAGCTTAGTCCCGGCTAGCGGCCCGGCCCCAAAAAACATTCAGTACTTC

j_gene: TRBJ1-5
v_gene: TRBV25-1
abundance: few
d_gene: NA
CDR3aa: CASCRINQPQHF
CDR3nt: TGTGCCAGCTGCCGTATCAATCAGCCCCAGCATTTT

j_gene: TRBJ2-7
v_gene: TRBV11-2
abundance: NA
d_gene: NA
CDR3aa: CASSEAQGKEQYF
CDR3nt: TGTGCCAGCAGCGAAGCCCAGGGCAAAGAGCAGTACTTC

j_gene: TRBJ2-7
v_gene: TRBV7-2
abundance: once
d_gene: NA
CDR3aa: CASSSYGTPRKQYF
CDR3nt: TGTGCCAGCAGCTCCTACGGGACACCGAGGAAGCAGTACTTC

j_gene: TRBJ1-2
v_gene: TRBV6-2/TRBV6-3
abundance: few
d_gene: NA
CDR3aa: CASSNFNAGYTF
CDR3nt: TGTGCCAGCAGTAACTTCAATGCTGGCTACACCTTC

j_gene: TRBJ2-1
v_gene: TRBV3-1
abundance: many
d_gene: NA
CDR3aa: CASSQLAGYNEQFF
CDR3nt: TGTGCCAGCAGTCAACTAGCCGGCTACAATGAGCAGTTCTTC

j_gene: TRBJ2-7
v_gene: TRBV2
abundance: NA
d_gene: TRBD1
CDR3aa: CATISDRSYEQYF
CDR3nt: TGTGCCACCATCTCGGACAGGTCCTACGAGCAGTACTTC

j_gene: TRBJ2-3
v_gene: TRBV24-1
abundance: NA
d_gene: NA
CDR3aa: CATSDPGGSSTDTQYF
CDR3nt: TGTGCCACCAGTGACCCCGGGGGATCTAGCACAGATACGCAGTATTTT

j_gene: TRBJ2-5
v_gene: TRBV4-3
abundance: once
d_gene: NA
CDR3aa: CASNQSKETQYF
CDR3nt: TGCGCCAGCAACCAATCCAAAGAGACCCAGTACTTC

j_gene: TRBJ1-3
v_gene: TRBV12-3/TRBV12-4
abundance: NA
d_gene: NA
CDR3aa: CASSSGGNTIYF
CDR3nt: TGTGCCAGCAGTTCGGGGGGAAACACCATATATTTT

j_gene: TRBJ2-3
v_gene: TRBV6-5
abundance: few
d_gene: TRBD1
CDR3aa: CASTGTVTDTQYF
CDR3nt: TGTGCCAGCACCGGGACAGTCACAGATACGCAGTATTTT

j_gene: TRBJ2-5
v_gene: TRBV6-1
abundance: once
d_gene: TRBD2
CDR3aa: CASSEALGLAGVVTQYF
CDR3nt: TGTGCCAGCAGTGAAGCCCTGGGACTAGCGGGAGTGGTGACCCAGTACTTC

j_gene: TRBJ1-6
v_gene: TRBV6-1
abundance: NA
d_gene: NA
CDR3aa: CASSDGQYSPLHF
CDR3nt: TGTGCCAGCAGTGACGGACAGTATTCACCCCTCCACTTT